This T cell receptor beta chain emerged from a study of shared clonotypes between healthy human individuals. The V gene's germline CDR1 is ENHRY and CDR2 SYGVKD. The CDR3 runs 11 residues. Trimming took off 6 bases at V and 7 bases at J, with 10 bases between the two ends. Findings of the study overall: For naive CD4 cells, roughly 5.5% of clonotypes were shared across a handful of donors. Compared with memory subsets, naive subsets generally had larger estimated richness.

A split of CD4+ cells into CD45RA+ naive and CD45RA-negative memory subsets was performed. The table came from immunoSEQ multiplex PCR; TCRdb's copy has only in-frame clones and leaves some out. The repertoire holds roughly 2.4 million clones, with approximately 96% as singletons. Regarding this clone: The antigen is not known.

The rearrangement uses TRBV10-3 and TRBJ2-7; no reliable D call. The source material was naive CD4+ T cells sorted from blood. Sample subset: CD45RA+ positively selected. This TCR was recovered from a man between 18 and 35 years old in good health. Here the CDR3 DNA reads TGTGCCATCAGAGGAACTGGGGAGCAGTACTTC. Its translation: CAIRGTGEQYF.